This T cell receptor beta chain was profiled in a study of shared clonotypes between healthy human individuals. Notes on the study in general: Clonotype sharing among donors likely depends on sequencing depth. Generally, estimated richness proved larger in naive subsets than it did in memory subsets.

A word on this clone: Antigen: not known.

Each of the donors was a healthy adult who was HIV-negative and had not had a recent acute infection or vaccination. Sequencing used immunoSEQ multiplex PCR; TCRdb keeps in-frame clones, though not all of them. The sample shows around 980,000 clones, around three quarters of them seen only once. Germline V gene data show CDR1 as SGDLS and CDR2 as YYNGEE. The V gene lost 3 bases and the J gene lost 0 bases, with 9 bases spanning the gap. This CDR3 has 15 amino acids. The receptor was derived from a man aged 18 to 29 in good health. Some clones in this sample may be carry-over from other donors' samples. The chain recombines TRBV9 with TRBJ2-2; D may be TRBD2 (6 bases). Material: memory CD4+ T cells from PBMCs. Described subset: CD45RA-negative fraction. The DNA of the CDR3 is TGTGCCAGCAGCGGCGGGGTCCCGAACACCGGGGAGCTGTTTTTT. Translated: CASSGGVPNTGELFF.